These T cell receptor beta chains were read from a single sample in a study of T-cell reconstitution after alpha-beta-depleted transplantation in children. TCRdb reanalysed the PCR reads using MiXCR and keeps one entry per CDR3 protein. The sample includes 500,000 to 600,000 distinct CDR3 sequences, 30% to 35% of them seen just once. The sample here was PBMCs from the stem cell graft donor, taken from the stem cell graft. The receptors originated from a human donor who donated a stem cell graft to a child with aplastic anemia. The CDR3 runs from the conserved cysteine through the conserved F or W. D genes are given only for firm matches. The size entry is marked missing in some rows and otherwise reads once, few, many or a size class.

TRBV5-6	once	TRBJ1-4	.	TGTGCCAGCAGCTTGGCCCACGGAAAACTGTTTTTT	CASSLAHGKLFF
TRBV2	once	TRBJ2-6	.	TGTGCCAGCAGTCAGGACGCTGGATCTGGGGCCAACGTCCTGACTTTC	CASSQDAGSGANVLTF
TRBV4-3	.	TRBJ2-3	.	TGCGCCAGCAGCCAAGACGCCGCCCGGGGATCAGATACGCAGTATTTT	CASSQDAARGSDTQYF
TRBV12-3/TRBV12-4	.	TRBJ1-1	.	TGTGCCAGCAGCGTACACATGAACACTGAAGCTTTCTTT	CASSVHMNTEAFF
TRBV6-1	.	TRBJ2-4	.	TGTGCCAGCAGTCCGCACAGCGTAGCCAAAAACATTCAGTACTTC	CASSPHSVAKNIQYF
TRBV13	.	TRBJ1-6	TRBD1	TGTGCCAGCAGCTCAACAGGGGACTCCTATAATTCACCCCTCCACTTT	CASSSTGDSYNSPLHF
TRBV2	.	TRBJ2-1	.	TGTGCCAGCAGTGAAGCGTACCTACCATACAATGAGCAGTTCTTC	CASSEAYLPYNEQFF
TRBV5-1	few	TRBJ1-1	.	TGCGCCAGCAGCTTGACAGATGAGACTGAAGCTTTCTTT	CASSLTDETEAFF
TRBV18	.	TRBJ1-1	.	TGTGCCAGCCCGAAGGCAGGAGCGAACACTGAAGCTTTCTTT	CASPKAGANTEAFF
TRBV7-2	.	TRBJ2-5	TRBD1	TGTGCCAGCAGCCAGGGGGCGCTTAAGGAGACCCAGTACTTC	CASSQGALKETQYF
TRBV28	.	TRBJ2-2	.	TGTGCCAGCAGTTTAGCAAACCCCGGGGAGCTGTTTTTT	CASSLANPGELFF
TRBV7-6	few	TRBJ2-5	TRBD1	TGTGCCAGCAGCCCACAGGGGGAGGTAGAGACCCAGTACTTC	CASSPQGEVETQYF
TRBV29-1	many	TRBJ2-1	TRBD1	TGCAGCGTTGATGACAGGGGATCTTACAATGAGCAGTTCTTC	CSVDDRGSYNEQFF
TRBV30	few	TRBJ2-5	TRBD2	TGTGCCTGGAGTGCTACACTAGCGGGAGCGGGGGAGACCCAGTACTTC	CAWSATLAGAGETQYF
TRBV6-2/TRBV6-3	once	TRBJ1-5	.	TGTGCCAGCAGTTACTCCGACGGACCCAAACATTTT	CASSYSDGPKHF
TRBV29-1	.	TRBJ2-1	TRBD2	TGCAGCGCCGGGGGGAGGATCTCCTACAATGAGCAGTTCTTC	CSAGGRISYNEQFF
TRBV6-5	few	TRBJ1-2	.	TGTGCCAGCAGTTATGCTCCGAGACAGAACTATGGCTACACCTTC	CASSYAPRQNYGYTF
TRBV7-8	few	TRBJ1-2	.	TGTGCCAGTGTCCCTAGACCGTCACGCGATGGCTACACCTTC	CASVPRPSRDGYTF
TRBV29-1	.	TRBJ1-2	.	TGCAGCGTTGAAGACAGGGAGGGGAACTATGGCTACACCTTC	CSVEDREGNYGYTF
TRBV4-1	.	TRBJ1-1	.	TGCGCCAGCAGCCTCCGGGGCCTACAAGAGAGCACTGAAGCTTTCTTT	CASSLRGLQESTEAFF
TRBV12-3/TRBV12-4	.	TRBJ1-2	.	TGTGCCAGCAGTTCCCGAGGGGGCTATGGCTACACCTTC	CASSSRGGYGYTF
TRBV5-1	few	TRBJ1-1	.	TGCGCCAGCAGCTTGGCCCAGGGGTCGGGGATCAACACTGAAGCTTTCTTT	CASSLAQGSGINTEAFF
TRBV29-1	.	TRBJ2-3	.	TGCAGCGTCAATGAGGGATGGTCTTCAACAGATACGCAGTATTTT	CSVNEGWSSTDTQYF
TRBV11-2	.	TRBJ2-3	TRBD2	TGTGCCAGCAGCTTGGGACTAGCGGGAGGGATTATCACAGATACGCAGTATTTT	CASSLGLAGGIITDTQYF
TRBV30	.	TRBJ2-1	TRBD2	TGTGCCTGGACTAGCGGGAATTACAATGAGCAGTTCTTC	CAWTSGNYNEQFF
TRBV6-5	.	TRBJ1-2	.	TGTGCCAGCAGTTCCTCGGGGGCGACCTATGGCTACACCTTC	CASSSSGATYGYTF
TRBV6-4	few	TRBJ2-3	.	TGTGCCAGCAGTGATTCTGGGTCGGGATTCACAGATACGCAGTATTTT	CASSDSGSGFTDTQYF
TRBV5-1	.	TRBJ2-5	TRBD2	TGCGCCAGCAGCTTGTCGGCGGGAGGCCAAGAGACCCAGTACTTC	CASSLSAGGQETQYF
TRBV7-3	.	TRBJ2-1	TRBD2	TGTGCCAGCAGCTTATCGGGTACTAGCGGGACCTACAATGAGCAGTTCTTC	CASSLSGTSGTYNEQFF
TRBV12-3/TRBV12-4	few	TRBJ2-5	.	TGTGCCAGCAGTTTGAGGACCCGGCGGGAGACCCAGTACTTC	CASSLRTRRETQYF
TRBV7-2	.	TRBJ2-1	TRBD2	TGTGCCAGCAGCTTAGGCGGCTACCGGCTAGCGGGAGGAACCTCCTACAATGAGCAGTTCTTC	CASSLGGYRLAGGTSYNEQFF
TRBV9	few	TRBJ1-6	.	TGTGCCAGCAGACCCGGGTCCTCATCCAATAATTCACCCCTCCACTTT	CASRPGSSSNNSPLHF
TRBV11-2	.	TRBJ2-1	TRBD1	TGTGCCAGCAGCTTAGTCTTTAGTGGCAGGGGGTCCTACAATGAGCAGTTCTTC	CASSLVFSGRGSYNEQFF
TRBV5-1	few	TRBJ2-5	TRBD1	TGCGCCAGCAGCTTTGGCCAGGGGGAATGGGAGACCCAGTACTTC	CASSFGQGEWETQYF
TRBV29-1	.	TRBJ2-5	.	TGCAGCGTGGGCTATTCGGCGACCCAGTACTTC	CSVGYSATQYF
TRBV6-5	.	TRBJ2-1	.	TGTGCCAGCAGTTACCCGGGCTACAATGAGCAGTTCTTC	CASSYPGYNEQFF
TRBV5-5	few	TRBJ2-1	TRBD1	TGTGCCAGCAGCCTTGGGTGGACAGGGGGCCATGAGCAGTTCTTC	CASSLGWTGGHEQFF
TRBV29-1	few	TRBJ2-1	.	TGCAGCGTTGATGGGATGTACAATGAGCAGTTCTTC	CSVDGMYNEQFF
TRBV18	.	TRBJ1-4	.	TGTGCCAGCTCATTCCGGGACGCCGGATCTAATGAAAAACTGTTTTTT	CASSFRDAGSNEKLFF
TRBV19	few	TRBJ2-3	.	TGTGCCAGTAGTATCGACAGTAGCACAGATACGCAGTATTTT	CASSIDSSTDTQYF
TRBV29-1	.	TRBJ2-3	TRBD2	TGCAGCGTTGAAAGGGACTACTCAGATACGCAGTATTTT	CSVERDYSDTQYF
TRBV6-5	.	TRBJ2-1	.	TGTGCCAGCAGTCTCGACGGGAAATACAATGAGCAGTTCTTC	CASSLDGKYNEQFF
TRBV6-1	few	TRBJ2-3	TRBD2	TGTGCCAGCACCCGGGGGGACCTTATCACAGATACGCAGTATTTT	CASTRGDLITDTQYF
TRBV5-1	few	TRBJ1-1	.	TGCGCCAGCAGCTTGGTCGGGACCCCCGAACGGGCTTTCTTT	CASSLVGTPERAFF
TRBV12-3/TRBV12-4	.	TRBJ2-1	.	TGTGCCAGCAGTTTAGTCGCGGGTGAGCAGTTCTTC	CASSLVAGEQFF
TRBV19	many	TRBJ1-6	TRBD1	TGTGCCAGTAGATCCGGGACAGGGGGTTCACCCCTCCACTTT	CASRSGTGGSPLHF
TRBV7-2	.	TRBJ2-7	.	TGTGCCAGCAGTCCCGTCCCGGTCCGTTACGAGCAGTACTTC	CASSPVPVRYEQYF
TRBV29-1	few	TRBJ1-1	TRBD1	TGCAGCGTTGCGCGACAGGGAGGTGAAGCTTTCTTT	CSVARQGGEAFF
TRBV27	few	TRBJ2-3	.	TGTGCCAGACCTGATACAGATGACCGCCGCGAAGATACGCAGTATTTT	CARPDTDDRREDTQYF
TRBV12-3/TRBV12-4	.	TRBJ1-2	.	TGTGCCAGCAGCCCGAAGCCTAACTATGGCTACACCTTC	CASSPKPNYGYTF
TRBV20-1	few	TRBJ1-1	.	TGCAGTGCAAGTGGGCAGGGCTCCCTCCGGAACACTGAAGCTTTCTTT	CSASGQGSLRNTEAFF
TRBV20-1	.	TRBJ1-5	.	TGCAGTGCTAAACACAATCAGCCCCAGCATTTT	CSAKHNQPQHF
TRBV20-1	.	TRBJ2-1	.	TGCAGTGCTTATCGAATGGAGCAGTTCTTC	CSAYRMEQFF
TRBV5-4	.	TRBJ2-3	.	TGTGCCAGCAGCCCCGGGACCGACCCTAGCACAGATACGCAGTATTTT	CASSPGTDPSTDTQYF